These T cell receptor beta chains were read from a single sample in a study of tumor-infiltrating lymphocytes in primary liver carcinoma. One entry per CDR3 protein results from TCRdb running MiXCR on the multiplex PCR reads. The sample yields about 74,000 distinct CDR3 sequences, more than 60% seen once. The sample taken for sequencing was liver tumor tissue from sampling region 4. These receptors were collected from a man between 35 and 55 years old with primary liver carcinoma and hepatitis B virus infection. Each CDR3 is given with its conserved first and last residue. D genes are given only for firm matches. The size of a clone is reported for some rows only, either as once, few or many, or as a class for expanded clones.

D gene: .
clone size: many
J gene: TRBJ2-7
V gene: TRBV28
CDR3 DNA: TGTGCCAGCAGTCCTCATGCTGACGAGCAGTACTTC
CDR3 protein: CASSPHADEQYF

D gene: .
clone size: .
J gene: TRBJ2-1
V gene: TRBV4-1
CDR3 DNA: TGTGCCAGCAGCCAAGATAGGCCGGGTAGCTCCTGCAATGAGCAGTTCTTC
CDR3 protein: CASSQDRPGSSCNEQFF

D gene: .
clone size: .
J gene: TRBJ2-1
V gene: TRBV6-5
CDR3 DNA: TGTGCCAGCAGTGTACTAGTGGAATCCTACAATGAGCAGTTCTTC
CDR3 protein: CASSVLVESYNEQFF

D gene: .
clone size: many
J gene: TRBJ2-7
V gene: TRBV5-1
CDR3 DNA: TGCGCCAGCAGCATGGACATTAGCTCCTACGAGCAGTACTTC
CDR3 protein: CASSMDISSYEQYF

D gene: .
clone size: many
J gene: TRBJ1-6
V gene: TRBV6-5
CDR3 DNA: TGTGCCAGCAGTTACGGGGGCACCAATTCACCCCTCCACTTT
CDR3 protein: CASSYGGTNSPLHF

D gene: TRBD1
clone size: few
J gene: TRBJ2-7
V gene: TRBV7-9
CDR3 DNA: TGTGCCAGCAGCAAATCCGGGACAGGGAGCGAGCAGTACTTC
CDR3 protein: CASSKSGTGSEQYF

D gene: .
clone size: .
J gene: TRBJ2-7
V gene: TRBV4-1
CDR3 DNA: TGCGCTAGCAGCAAAGGCGGCTACGAGCAGTACTTC
CDR3 protein: CASSKGGYEQYF

D gene: TRBD2
clone size: .
J gene: TRBJ2-1
V gene: TRBV5-6
CDR3 DNA: TGTGCCATCAGCTTGGCCGGGAGTAGCGGGAGGGATGAGCAGTTCTTC
CDR3 protein: CAISLAGSSGRDEQFF

D gene: TRBD1
clone size: medium-sized
J gene: TRBJ2-1
V gene: TRBV12-3/TRBV12-4
CDR3 DNA: TGTGCCAGCAGTTATGGCAGGGGGAACTACAATGAGCAGTTCTTC
CDR3 protein: CASSYGRGNYNEQFF

D gene: .
clone size: once
J gene: TRBJ2-7
V gene: TRBV6-1
CDR3 DNA: TGTAGCAGCAGTCCTGGACTGGCGGCCTACGAGCAGTACTTC
CDR3 protein: CSSSPGLAAYEQYF

D gene: .
clone size: few
J gene: TRBJ2-7
V gene: TRBV12-3/TRBV12-4
CDR3 DNA: TGTGCCAACAGTGTCCCCATTGGGGGATCCTACGAGCAGTACTTC
CDR3 protein: CANSVPIGGSYEQYF

D gene: .
clone size: .
J gene: TRBJ2-2
V gene: TRBV11-2
CDR3 DNA: TGTGCCAGTAGCCCGGACCATTGCACAGGGGAGCTGTTTTTT
CDR3 protein: CASSPDHCTGELFF

D gene: TRBD2
clone size: .
J gene: TRBJ2-1
V gene: TRBV6-5
CDR3 DNA: TGTAGCAGCTGCAGTTGGTCTAGCGGTTATTCTAGCTCCTACAATGAGCAGTTCTTC
CDR3 protein: CSSCSWSSGYSSSYNEQFF

D gene: .
clone size: .
J gene: TRBJ2-1
V gene: TRBV11-2
CDR3 DNA: TGTGCCACCGGGCAAGGCCAGCCATCCCACAATGAGCAATTCTTC
CDR3 protein: CATGQGQPSHNEQFF

D gene: TRBD1
clone size: .
J gene: TRBJ1-1
V gene: TRBV6-5
CDR3 DNA: TGTGCCAGCACGGAGACAGGGGCCACTGGAGCTTTCTTT
CDR3 protein: CASTETGATGAFF

D gene: .
clone size: .
J gene: TRBJ2-7
V gene: TRBV6-1
CDR3 DNA: TGTGCCAGCAGCGACAAGGGCCTCTACGAGCAGTACTTC
CDR3 protein: CASSDKGLYEQYF

D gene: TRBD1
clone size: .
J gene: TRBJ2-6
V gene: TRBV6-5
CDR3 DNA: TGTGCCAGCAGTCTTTGGACAGGATTGAAAGCTGGGGCCAACTTCCTGACTTTC
CDR3 protein: CASSLWTGLKAGANFLTF

D gene: TRBD2
clone size: .
J gene: TRBJ2-1
V gene: TRBV7-3
CDR3 DNA: TGTGCCAGCAGCTCAGGACTAGCCCCCAATGAGCAGTTCTTC
CDR3 protein: CASSSGLAPNEQFF

D gene: .
clone size: .
J gene: TRBJ2-3
V gene: TRBV11-2
CDR3 DNA: TGTGCCGGAGGGCCACGAGATCCCGCAGATACGCAGTATTTT
CDR3 protein: CAGGPRDPADTQYF

D gene: TRBD2
clone size: .
J gene: TRBJ2-5
V gene: TRBV29-1
CDR3 DNA: TGCAGCGCCTTACCGAAGAGCGGGAAGGAAGAGACCCAGTACTTC
CDR3 protein: CSALPKSGKEETQYF

D gene: TRBD1
clone size: .
J gene: TRBJ2-2
V gene: TRBV4-1
CDR3 DNA: TGCGCCAGCAGTCGGGACAGGTTTCTCACCGGGGAGCTGTTTTTC
CDR3 protein: CASSRDRFLTGELFF

D gene: .
clone size: .
J gene: TRBJ2-7
V gene: TRBV6-6
CDR3 DNA: TGTGCCGACAGTTACTCTAAACGGGAGCGGCACGAGCAGTACTTC
CDR3 protein: CADSYSKRERHEQYF

D gene: TRBD1
clone size: .
J gene: TRBJ2-7
V gene: TRBV20-1
CDR3 DNA: TGCAGTGCTAGGGCGGACAGGGAAGGCTACGAGCAGTACTTC
CDR3 protein: CSARADREGYEQYF

D gene: .
clone size: .
J gene: TRBJ2-1
V gene: TRBV11-2
CDR3 DNA: TGTGCCAGTAGCTTGGATACCGGACTAACCATGGGTGAGCAGTTCTTC
CDR3 protein: CASSLDTGLTMGEQFF

D gene: .
clone size: many
J gene: TRBJ2-1
V gene: TRBV29-1
CDR3 DNA: TGCAGCGCCACCTACAATGAGCAGTTCTTC
CDR3 protein: CSATYNEQFF

D gene: .
clone size: .
J gene: TRBJ2-4
V gene: TRBV20-1
CDR3 DNA: TGCAGTGCTAGGTCCGGGGGCGTCAACATTCAGTACTTC
CDR3 protein: CSARSGGVNIQYF

D gene: .
clone size: .
J gene: TRBJ2-7
V gene: TRBV29-1
CDR3 DNA: TGCAGCGTTAAGAACCGCGAGGGCTACGAACAGTACTTC
CDR3 protein: CSVKNREGYEQYF

D gene: .
clone size: .
J gene: TRBJ2-2
V gene: TRBV7-9
CDR3 DNA: TGTGCCAGCAGCCGTCTGGGGGGGCCCGACACCGGGGAGCTGTTTTTT
CDR3 protein: CASSRLGGPDTGELFF

D gene: .
clone size: few
J gene: TRBJ2-5
V gene: TRBV20-1
CDR3 DNA: TGCAGTGCTAGAGATCCCCCAGGCGGGATGGAGACCCAGTACTTC
CDR3 protein: CSARDPPGGMETQYF

D gene: TRBD1
clone size: many
J gene: TRBJ2-7
V gene: TRBV28
CDR3 DNA: TGTGCCAGCAGTCTTCCGGGACAGGGGGCGTACGAGCAGTACTTC
CDR3 protein: CASSLPGQGAYEQYF

D gene: TRBD2
clone size: .
J gene: TRBJ2-1
V gene: TRBV11-2
CDR3 DNA: TGTGCCAGCAGCTCAGGACTAGCGGGAGCTCGCCTGGATGATGGCTTC
CDR3 protein: CASSSGLAGARLDDGF

D gene: .
clone size: .
J gene: TRBJ2-2
V gene: TRBV11-2
CDR3 DNA: TGTGCCAGCAGCTTAGACCTCGGCCCGGTCCGGGCCACCGGGGAGCTGTTTTTT
CDR3 protein: CASSLDLGPVRATGELFF